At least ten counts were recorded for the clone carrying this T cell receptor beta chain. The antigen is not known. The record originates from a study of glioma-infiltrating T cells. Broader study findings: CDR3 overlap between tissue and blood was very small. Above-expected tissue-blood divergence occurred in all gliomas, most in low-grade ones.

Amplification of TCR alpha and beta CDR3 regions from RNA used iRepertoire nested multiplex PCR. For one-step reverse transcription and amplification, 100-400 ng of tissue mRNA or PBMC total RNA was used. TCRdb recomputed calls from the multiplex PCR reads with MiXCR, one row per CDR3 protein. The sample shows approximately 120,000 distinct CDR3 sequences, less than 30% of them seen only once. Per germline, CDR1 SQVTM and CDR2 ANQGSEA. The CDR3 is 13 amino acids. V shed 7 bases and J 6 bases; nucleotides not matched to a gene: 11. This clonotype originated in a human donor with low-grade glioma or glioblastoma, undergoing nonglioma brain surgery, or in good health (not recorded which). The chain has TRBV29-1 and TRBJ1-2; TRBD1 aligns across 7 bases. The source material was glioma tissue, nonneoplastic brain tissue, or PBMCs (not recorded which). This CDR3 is CSAERVRGNGYTF. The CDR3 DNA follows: TGCAGCGCCGAACGCGTCAGGGGGAATGGCTACACCTTC.